Detailed here is one T cell receptor (beta chain). Its cognate antigen has yet to be identified. Nothing much larger sits one base from this clone, and base qualities are not available. For the CD8 naive samples, CD45RO-negative cells were positively selected for CCR7, yielding a CD45RA+CCR7+ population from which TemRA cells were excluded. Healthy HIV-negative adults with no recently reported acute infections or vaccinations were included as donors. Every donor was a Caucasian adult residing in Nashville, Tennessee, USA. Blood was obtained by leukapheresis, after which PBMCs were separated by Ficoll-Histopaque density gradient centrifugation and cryopreserved in liquid nitrogen vapor phase. Purity and quantity of every magnetically sorted T cell population were checked by analytical flow cytometry. Genomic DNA was isolated from each sorted fraction and quantified by UV absorbance on a Nanodrop 2000c.

TCR CDR3 regions were amplified from genomic DNA by multiplex PCR using the deep immunoSEQ assay. For each cell subset, the extracted genomic DNA was distributed evenly across all wells of several immunoSEQ 96-well plates, and each plate served as one replicate. For sorted subsets, each replicate PCR was loaded with roughly 0.2 ug genomic DNA, equivalent to some 31,000 T cell genomes. Purified libraries were measured with a Qubit 3.0 fluorometer, size-checked on a Bioanalyzer 2100, and measured again with the KAPA Library Quantification kit. Each immunoSEQ 96-well plate was sequenced on its own single-read 150-cycle Illumina NextSeq 550 flow cell. Under the source paper's analysis protocol: Because the immunoSEQ output included only junctional sequences and no quality scores, the filtering could not be the same as the filtering used for full-length reads. To assign V/J genes and CDR3, sequences were annotated using PyIR, a Python wrapper for IgBLAST v1.9, with IMGT germline references. Reads with weak V/J assignments (E-value above 1e-6), missing CDR3, stop codons, out-of-frame junctions, or ambiguous translated residues were removed. V3J clonotypes were defined as sequences sharing an identical inferred V gene, J gene, and CDR3 amino acid sequence. Percentage overlap between repertoires was calculated by dividing the number of shared unique clonotypes by the size of the smaller repertoire. RTK rarefaction, the Chao1 estimator, and Recon v2.1 estimates of unobserved clonotypes were used to assess repertoire richness. Generation probabilities for all TCRbeta clonotypes obtained by the gDNA method from four donors were computed using OLGA. What TCRdb holds here is the immuneACCESS table cut down to in-frame rearrangements. Part of the clones is not present; checked against another copy, under half of the missing clones reflect an unresolved V gene, and the others are unexplained. Clone size and V and J calls were adopted from that table, with D and trimming inferred from the DNA. The sample data list about 2.2 million clones, and more than 85% of these were observed just once. Together, the top ten hold 1.5% to 2% of the sample.

The data derive from a study of shared clonotypes between healthy human individuals (dated by TCRdb to the early 2020s). For context, the study as a whole: The cohort included three men and a couple of women between 18 and 49 years of age. The study deeply sequenced blood TCR repertoires of roughly five healthy adults to estimate repertoire size and the extent of clonotype sharing between individuals. Leukapheresis yielded between about 0.85 and 10 billion PBMCs per donor. Per donor, three plates each were used for CD4 naive and CD4 memory, two for CD8 naive, and one for CD8 memory. Different laboratories and diverse techniques were used to prepare libraries and sequence TCR repertoires, to increase sequencing depth and limit assay-specific biases.

The full study reports these points: Estimated clonotype richness was generally larger for naive than for memory subsets. When several donors were compared, the shared fraction of clonotypes was around 5% for naive CD4, roughly 3.3% for naive CD8, more than 2% for memory CD4, and 0.4% for memory CD8. Pairwise subsampling led to the expectation that sequencing depth would affect the degree of clonotype sharing among donors. Because the study included a small number of donors, the genetic and exposure-history diversity represented was limited. Higher generation probabilities were observed for clonotypes shared by all four sorted-subset donors than for non-shared clonotypes. Rarefaction of sorted-subset datasets indicated incomplete sequencing despite the large sequencing depth. Sampling was restricted to blood, and TCR repertoires in tissues likely differ from the TCR repertoires found in blood.

Sequencing was performed on naive CD8+ T cells from PBMCs. Sample cell subset or site, as interpreted from the label and publication: CD45RA+CCR7+. The clonotype originates from a man between 18 and 29 years old in good health. Some clones in this sample may be carry-over from other donors' samples.

In nucleotide form, the sequence is TGTGCCAGCAGGGAGACAGATGGCTACACCTTC. This gives the protein CASRETDGYTF. The chain employs TRBV6-1 and TRBJ1-2; tentative D gene TRBD1, with 5 bases matching. The germline V gene encodes CDR1 MNHNS and CDR2 SASEGT. The CDR3 measures 11 amino acids from cysteine to phenylalanine. The retained sequence is limited to the CDR3, 33 bases, with the frame set at the first base. V lost 6 bases and J lost 6 bases; the stretch between them is 8 bases long.